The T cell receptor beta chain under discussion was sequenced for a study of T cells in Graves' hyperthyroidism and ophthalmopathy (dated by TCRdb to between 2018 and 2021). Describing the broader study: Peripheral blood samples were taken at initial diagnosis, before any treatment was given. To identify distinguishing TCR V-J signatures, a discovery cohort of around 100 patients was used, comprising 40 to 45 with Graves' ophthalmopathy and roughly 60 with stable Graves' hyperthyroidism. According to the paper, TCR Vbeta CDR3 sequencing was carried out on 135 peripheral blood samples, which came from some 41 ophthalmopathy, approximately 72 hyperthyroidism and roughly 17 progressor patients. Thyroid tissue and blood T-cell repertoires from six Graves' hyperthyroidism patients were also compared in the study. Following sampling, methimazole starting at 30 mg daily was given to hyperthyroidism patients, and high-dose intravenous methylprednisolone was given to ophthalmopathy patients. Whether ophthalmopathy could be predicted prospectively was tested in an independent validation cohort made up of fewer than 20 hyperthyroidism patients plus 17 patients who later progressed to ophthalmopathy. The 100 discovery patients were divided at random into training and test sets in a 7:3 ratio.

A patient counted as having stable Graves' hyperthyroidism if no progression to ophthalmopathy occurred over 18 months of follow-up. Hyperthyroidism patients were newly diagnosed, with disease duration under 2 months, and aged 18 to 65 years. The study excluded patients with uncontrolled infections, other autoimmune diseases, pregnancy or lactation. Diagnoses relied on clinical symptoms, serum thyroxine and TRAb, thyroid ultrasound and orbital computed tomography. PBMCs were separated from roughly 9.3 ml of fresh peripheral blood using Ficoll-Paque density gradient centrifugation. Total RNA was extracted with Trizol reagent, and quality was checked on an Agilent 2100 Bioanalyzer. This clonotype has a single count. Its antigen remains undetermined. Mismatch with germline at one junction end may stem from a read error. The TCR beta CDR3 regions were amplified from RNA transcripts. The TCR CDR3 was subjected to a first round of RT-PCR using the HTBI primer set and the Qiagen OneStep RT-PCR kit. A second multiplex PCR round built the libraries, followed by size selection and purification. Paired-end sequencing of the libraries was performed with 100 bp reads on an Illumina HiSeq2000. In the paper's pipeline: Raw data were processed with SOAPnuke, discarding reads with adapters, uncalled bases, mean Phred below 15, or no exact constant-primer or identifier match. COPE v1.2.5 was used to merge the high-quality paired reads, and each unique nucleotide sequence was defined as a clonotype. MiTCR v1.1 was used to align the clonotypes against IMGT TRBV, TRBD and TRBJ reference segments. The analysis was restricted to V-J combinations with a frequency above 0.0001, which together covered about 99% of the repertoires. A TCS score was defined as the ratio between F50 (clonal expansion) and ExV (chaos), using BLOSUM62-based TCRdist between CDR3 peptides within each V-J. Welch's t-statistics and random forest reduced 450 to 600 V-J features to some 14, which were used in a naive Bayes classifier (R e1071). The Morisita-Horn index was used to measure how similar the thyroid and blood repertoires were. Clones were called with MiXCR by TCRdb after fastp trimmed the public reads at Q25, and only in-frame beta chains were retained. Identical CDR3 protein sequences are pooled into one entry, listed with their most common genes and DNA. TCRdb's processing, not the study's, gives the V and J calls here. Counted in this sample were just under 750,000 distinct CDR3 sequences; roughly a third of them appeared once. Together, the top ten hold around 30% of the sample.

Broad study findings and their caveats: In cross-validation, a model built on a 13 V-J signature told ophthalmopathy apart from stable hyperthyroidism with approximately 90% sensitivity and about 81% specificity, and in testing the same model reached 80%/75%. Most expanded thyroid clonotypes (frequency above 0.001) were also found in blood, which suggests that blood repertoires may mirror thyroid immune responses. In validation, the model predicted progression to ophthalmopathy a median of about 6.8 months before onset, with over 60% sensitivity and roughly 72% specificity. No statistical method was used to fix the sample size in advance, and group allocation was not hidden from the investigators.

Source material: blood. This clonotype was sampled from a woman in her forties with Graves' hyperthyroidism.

The CDR3 is CASSNQREDSNQPRHF. Read as DNA, the sequence is TGTGCCAGCTCAAACCAACGGGAGGATAGCAATCAGCCCCGGCATTTT. Rearrangement joined TRBV12-3 or TRBV12-4 to TRBJ1-5, with the D segment identity uncertain. The CDR3 runs 16 amino acids, cysteine and phenylalanine included. The DNA shown is the 48-base CDR3, in frame from base 1.